This entry is about one T cell receptor beta chain. This clone was seen only a few times. Its recognized antigen is unknown. Base qualities were left out, and no much larger clone turns up one base away. These data originate in a study of cytotoxic CD8 clonotypes in ibrutinib-treated CLL (dated by TCRdb to 2020 to 2022). Context from the whole study: The cohort was composed of 10 to 11 relapsed/refractory and approximately 14 treatment-naive patients; IGHV unmutated status was identified in some 17 patients. Of the 86 participants in the trial, 25 to 30 had longitudinal samples available. All remission and progressive disease samples were collected while patients were still receiving ibrutinib. On average, each sample had 255,043 productive templates and more than 85,000 productive rearrangements. Responses were partial in around 24 patients and complete in 2; after median around 66 months follow-up, around 15 stayed in remission and approximately twelve progressed. Cryopreserved peripheral blood mononuclear cells were obtained prior to treatment, at the time of response, and at either disease progression or sustained remission. Samples at response were collected after a median of about twelve months of treatment, with a range of 6 to 36 months.

Here is what the overall study found, with its caveats: Public clonotypes were found to be uncommon and were observed to contract or remain stable during treatment; the increase in clonality was shown to reflect expansion of private clonotypes at ibrutinib response. Clonality increased at ibrutinib response, stayed stable in sustained remission, and fell back toward baseline at progression. At baseline, clonality was higher than in age-matched healthy donors and showed a strong correlation with circulating CD8+ T-cell counts. Sampling times were not matched between patients in sustained remission and patients whose disease was progressing, and lymph node repertoires were not examined.

Each clonotype received, on average, 10x coverage in deep resolution sequencing performed on a MiSeq, where the target depth lay between 1 in 1 million and 1 in 200,000 T cells. The immunoSEQ hsTCRB Kit was used to generate the TCR beta libraries. The authors' pipeline ran thus. The data were analyzed with ImmunoSEQ Analyzer and ImmunoSEQ Data Assistant, and V, D and J gene assignments followed IMGT definitions. Clonality, which ranges from 0 to 1, was calculated by subtracting the normalized Shannon entropy of productive rearrangement frequencies from one. Only overrepresented clonotypes making up at least 0.05% of each patient's repertoire were included in the public clonotype analysis. Approximately 13 age-matched healthy donor repertoires from immuneACCESS served as clonality controls. Entries here come from immuneACCESS through TCRdb and include only in-frame sequences with V and J called. Some clones fail to appear in such tables; in the studies checked, an unresolved V gene covers under half of the shortfall, and the cause of the remainder is unknown. V and J calls and clone size are those listed in that table; D and trimming were worked out from the DNA. This sample lists approximately 50,000 clones; 54% were detected once. The ten biggest clones cover more than 20% of the sample.

What the time point label conveys for this sample: progressive disease on ibrutinib. For TCR beta library preparation, roughly 2.1 micrograms of genomic DNA was extracted from cryopreserved PBMCs. Longitudinal blood samples from CLL patients on ibrutinib monotherapy underwent high-throughput TCR beta sequencing. The patients took part in an open-label, single-center phase 2 trial of ibrutinib monotherapy. The CDR3, from cysteine to phenylalanine, totals 12 residues. Left in the record is the CDR3 DNA by itself, 36 bases read in frame from the first base. V and J lose 3 bases and 2 bases, and a span of 3 bases separates them. According to the germline V gene, CDR1 reads SGHRS and CDR2 reads YFSETQ.

This receptor was taken from a human donor with chronic lymphocytic leukemia. The sequence links TRBV5-1 to TRBJ2-1, with the D gene uncertain. The sequenced sample was PBMCs, obtained at disease progression, from a patient treated with ibrutinib. The CDR3 reads CASSSTYNEQFF. The nucleotide sequence is given as TGCGCCAGCAGCTCAACCTACAATGAGCAGTTCTTC. When the CDR3 is completed using the reference TRBV5-1 and TRBJ2-1 genes on either side, the full variable domain is KAGVTQTPRYLIKTRGQQVTLSCSPISGHRSVSWYQQTPGQGLQFLFEYFSETQRNKGNFPGRFSGRQFSNSRSEMNVSTLELGDSALYLCASSSTYNEQFFGPGTRLTVL.